What follows describes a single T cell receptor (beta chain). The CDR3 runs 14 residues. From germline, CDR1 is SGDLS and CDR2 YYNGEE. V lost 0 bases and J 2 bases, leaving 9 bases between the germline ends. This sample was included in a study of blood T cell repertoires in COVID-19. At the level of the study: From the United States, Italy and Spain came samples of acute and convalescent COVID-19. PBMCs, B-cell-depleted T cells, or T cells were the source of the cDNA or gDNA that made up the material.

The repertoire was sequenced with immunoSEQ multiplex PCR; TCRdb's copy has only in-frame clones and lacks some. The sample consists of around 200,000 clones, more than 65% of them appearing once. The sequence was obtained from a human donor with acute or convalescent COVID-19. The donor label of this sample is uncertain. This chain connects TRBV9 to TRBJ2-7, with D perhaps matching TRBD1 (5 bases). The sample comprised peripheral blood. CDR3 amino acids: CASSVDEGAYEQYF. The CDR3 bases are TGTGCCAGCAGCGTAGATGAAGGGGCCTACGAGCAGTACTTC.